These 27 T cell receptor beta chains originate from one sample sequenced in a study of blood T cell repertoires in COVID-19. The method was immunoSEQ multiplex PCR; TCRdb's version includes in-frame clones alone and lacks a portion of them. The repertoire holds roughly 150,000 clones, with around 81% as singletons. The sample consisted of PBMCs or T cells enriched from blood (not recorded which). The source is a woman aged 40 to 49 who had recovered from COVID-19.

The table lists this clone with many counts. V and J are TRBV29-1 and TRBJ1-2; D remains unclear. The CDR3 has 13 residues. CDR1 is SQVTM and CDR2 is ANQGSEA in the germline V gene. V lost 0 bases to trimming and J lost 4 bases, with 9 bases between them. CDR3 sequence: CSVEDKNFYGYTF. CDR3 sequence (DNA): TGCAGCGTTGAAGATAAAAATTTCTATGGCTACACCTTC.

The chain recombines TRBV3-1 (or the pseudogene TRBV3-2) with TRBJ1-1, with TRBD1 as a possible D gene (5 bases). Germline V gene sequence: CDR1 LGHDT, CDR2 YNNKEL (reference sequence). With 1 base removed from V and 1 base from J, the gap between germline ends came to 10 bases. This CDR3 is built from 15 residues. CDR3 region: CASSQALGGNTEAFF. The CDR3, as DNA: TGTGCCAGCAGCCAAGCCCTGGGGGGGAACACTGAAGCTTTCTTT.

The chain has TRBV6-1 and TRBJ1-1; maybe TRBD1 (6 bases). Germline V gene lookup returns CDR1 MNHNS and CDR2 SASEGT. V was clipped by 2 bases and J by 4 bases, with 14 bases between them. The CDR3 is 15 residues long. Here the CDR3 DNA reads TGTGCCAGCAGTGAACTAGACAGGTATGTCACTGAAGCTTTCTTT. Translating gives CASSELDRYVTEAFF.

V and J are TRBV13 and TRBJ2-2, with TRBD2 as a possible D gene (7 bases). The germline V gene has CDR1 PRHDT and CDR2 FYEKMQ (reference sequence). V lost 4 bases and J 3 bases, leaving 15 bases between the germline ends. This CDR3 has 16 residues. DNA of the CDR3: TGTGCCAGCAGCTCACTGGGGGGGCCGGACACCGGGGAGCTGTTTTTT. It translates to CASSSLGGPDTGELFF.

The chain employs TRBV7-9 and TRBJ1-6; D uncertain. The CDR3 totals 15 residues. V lost 6 bases and J 8 bases, leaving 17 bases between the germline ends. Germline V gene data show CDR1 as SEHNR and CDR2 as FQNEAQ (reference sequence). The CDR3 loop is CASSQRPGGHSPLHF. Here the CDR3 DNA reads TGTGCCAGCAGTCAACGCCCTGGTGGGCATTCACCCCTCCACTTT.

The rearrangement uses TRBV29-1 and TRBJ1-2; the match to TRBD1 covers 10 bases. V was clipped by 6 bases and J by 5 bases; unmatched bases: 9. CDR3 length equals 14 residues. CDR1 SQVTM and CDR2 ANQGSEA come from the germline V gene. For the CDR3, the DNA is TGCAGCGTGCCTTCACGACAGGGGGCGTATGGCTACACCTTC. This encodes CSVPSRQGAYGYTF.

The rearrangement uses TRBV5-1 and TRBJ2-7; 7 bases align to TRBD1. CDR3 size: 14 residues. In germline, CDR1 is SGHRS, CDR2 YFSETQ. Trimming removed 2 bases from V and 3 bases from J; junction bases left unmatched: 5. In DNA form, the CDR3 reads TGCGCCAGCAGCTTACGGGACAGCTACTACGAGCAGTACTTC. This codes for CASSLRDSYYEQYF.

The chain joins TRBV12-3 or TRBV12-4 to TRBJ1-1; no firm D call. The CDR3 consists of 13 residues. V was pared by 8 bases and J by 4 bases, with 14 bases between. The CDR3 region is CASRSEIFTEAFF. The CDR3 DNA is TGTGCCAGCCGGTCCGAGATCTTCACTGAAGCTTTCTTT.

V usage is TRBV6-5 and J usage is TRBJ1-4, with TRBD1 matching over 8 bases. This CDR3 has 14 residues. Per germline, CDR1 MNHEY and CDR2 SVGAGI. V gave up 5 bases and J gave up 7 bases; unmatched junction bases: 6. In DNA form, the CDR3 reads TGTGCCAGCAGTATCGGGACAGGTGGTGAAAAACTGTTTTTT. Translating it yields CASSIGTGGEKLFF.

This clone was counted a single time. This chain links TRBV4-1 with TRBJ2-1, with TRBD2 identical over 8 bases. Germline lookup yields CDR1 MGHRA and CDR2 YSYEKL. The CDR3 covers 17 residues. Trimming at V came to 4 bases and at J to 0 bases, leaving 8 bases not matched to a gene. The CDR3 DNA follows: TGCGCCAGCAGCCTCCCCGGGGGGGGAGGCTCCTACAATGAGCAGTTCTTC. This encodes CASSLPGGGGSYNEQFF.

The chain links TRBV18 to TRBJ1-1; 7 positions agree with TRBD1. Trimming took 5 bases from V and 3 from J; bases not matched to a gene: 3. Germline CDR1 and CDR2: KGHSH and LQKENI. The CDR3 runs 13 residues. CDR3 DNA sequence: TGTGCCAGCTCAGATGGGACAGACACTGAAGCTTTCTTT. It is translated as CASSDGTDTEAFF.

The chain is built from TRBV30 and TRBJ2-7, with 9 bases aligning to TRBD2. From germline, CDR1 is GTSNPN and CDR2 SVGIG (reference sequence). V trimming: 0 bases; J trimming: 6 bases; junction bases outside the gene matches: 6. This CDR3 has 14 residues. The CDR3 sequence: CAWSVMARGGEQYF. Here the CDR3 DNA reads TGTGCCTGGAGTGTGATGGCGCGGGGGGGCGAGCAGTACTTC.

The chain joins TRBV11-2 to TRBJ2-1; 9 nucleotides agree with TRBD1. There are 16 residues in the CDR3. Losses at the gene ends were 0 bases for V and 7 bases for J; bases not matched to a gene: 7. CDR1 is SGHAT, CDR2 FQNNGV, per germline. The CDR3 nucleotides read TGTGCCAGCAGCTTAGAGCCGGGACAGGGTTGGAATGAGCAGTTCTTC. The encoded protein is CASSLEPGQGWNEQFF.

This clone was seen many times. The chain couples TRBV2 to TRBJ1-4; 8 nucleotides align to TRBD1. Germline lookup yields CDR1 SNHLY and CDR2 FYNNEI. The CDR3 contains 17 residues. V was pared by 9 bases and J by 2 bases, with 14 bases of the junction left unmatched. DNA of the CDR3: TGTGCCAGGAACGATCCCAGGGGGCGCAGGACTAATGAAAAACTGTTTTTT. Its protein product is CARNDPRGRRTNEKLFF.

The V gene is TRBV18, the J gene TRBJ2-5; 7 bases map to TRBD1. Germline values: CDR1 KGHSH, CDR2 LQKENI. Trimming cost V 1 base and J 1 base; bases outside gene matches: 0. The CDR3 consists of 14 residues. CDR3 residues: CASSPRDSQETQYF. CDR3 sequence (DNA): TGTGCCAGCTCACCACGGGACAGCCAAGAGACCCAGTACTTC.

The V and J genes are TRBV7-9 and TRBJ1-4, with a possible D match to TRBD1 (5 bases). The CDR3 covers 14 residues. Deletions cut 7 bases from V and 2 bases from J, with 11 bases between. Germline CDR1 and CDR2: SEHNR and FQNEAQ (reference sequence). Written as DNA, the CDR3 is TGTGCCAGCACTATTGGGGGGACTAATGAAAAACTGTTTTTT. It codes for CASTIGGTNEKLFF.

The chain is built from TRBV15 and TRBJ1-1, with D uncertain. The CDR3 has 14 amino acids. CDR1 and CDR2 (germline): LNHNV, YYDKDF (reference sequence). V lost 3 bases, J lost 1 base, and 9 bases lay in between. CDR3 nucleotides: TGTGCCACCAGCAGTCTCCGGAGGAACACTGAAGCTTTCTTT. Translated, it gives CATSSLRRNTEAFF.

The rearrangement links TRBV15 to TRBJ1-2; tentatively, D is TRBD1 (5 bases). The V end was cut by 5 bases, the J end by 5 bases, with 15 bases between. The CDR3 spans 14 residues. From germline, CDR1 is LNHNV and CDR2 YYDKDF (reference sequence). The DNA for the CDR3 is TGTGCCACCAGCGAGGGTTTCGGGGGGTATGGCTACACCTTC. As protein: CATSEGFGGYGYTF.

The rearrangement links TRBV5-6 to TRBJ1-2; 11 bases are shared with TRBD1. The CDR3 length is 15 residues. Looked up from germline, CDR1 is SGHDT and CDR2 is YYEEEE. V gave up 4 bases and J gave up 4 bases; unmatched junction bases: 6. The chain's CDR3 is CASSTDRGPFYGYTF. In DNA, the CDR3 is TGTGCCAGCAGCACGGACAGGGGGCCTTTCTATGGCTACACCTTC.

The rearrangement uses TRBV10-1 and TRBJ2-7; TRBD2 matches 13 bases. The CDR3 spans 18 residues. Unmatched junction bases numbered 14, after V lost 4 bases and J lost 5 bases. From germline, CDR1 is WNHNN and CDR2 SYGVQD (reference sequence). CDR3 DNA: TGCGCCAGCAGTGCCCGACGGGGGGGACTAGCGGGAAGGAACGAGCAGTACTTC. This sequence encodes CASSARRGGLAGRNEQYF.

The V gene is TRBV7-9, the J gene TRBJ2-2, with 9 bases that match TRBD2. Germline CDR1 SEHNR, CDR2 FQNEAQ (reference sequence). This CDR3 region has 15 residues. With 5 bases clipped from V and 6 bases from J, the junction kept 7 bases outside the gene matches. CDR3 loop: CASSMGLALPGELFF. The CDR3 region has the DNA TGTGCCAGCAGCATGGGACTAGCTCTTCCCGGGGAGCTGTTTTTT.

CDR3 nucleotide sequence: TGTGCCAGCAGTGCCGCGGCGGGGGACTACGAGCAGTACTTC. Protein: CASSAAAGDYEQYF. This rearrangement joins TRBV27 to TRBJ2-7; 7 bases match TRBD2. Losses at the gene ends were 5 bases for V and 3 bases for J; bases not matched to a gene: 7. This CDR3 contains 14 residues. Germline V gene data show CDR1 as MNHEY and CDR2 as SMNVEV (reference sequence).

The genes are TRBV5-1 and TRBJ1-4; TRBD1 matches at 7 bases. This CDR3 comprises 16 residues. The germline gives CDR1 SGHRS, CDR2 YFSETQ. Germline trimming cut 3 bases from V and 2 bases from J; bases unmatched to any gene: 7. The chain's CDR3 is CASSSQGSRTNEKLFF. The CDR3 nucleotides are TGCGCCAGCAGCTCACAGGGGAGTCGGACTAATGAAAAACTGTTTTTT.

This clone came up once. V is TRBV20-1 and J is TRBJ2-2; no firm D call. CDR3 length equals 13 residues. Germline V gives CDR1 DFQATT, CDR2 SNEGSKA (reference sequence). Trimming pared 3 bases from V and 4 bases from J, leaving 9 bases between. The CDR3, as DNA: TGCAGTGCTAGTTGGTACGGCACCGGGGAGCTGTTTTTT. Translation: CSASWYGTGELFF.

J is TRBJ1-1 and V is TRBV2, with TRBD1 matching 7 bases. Germline V lookup: CDR1 SNHLY, CDR2 FYNNEI. CDR3 length: 13 amino acids. V dropped 10 bases and J dropped 1; count of bases not matched to a gene: 6. Here the CDR3 reads CATQTGSNTEAFF. In nucleotides, the CDR3 is TGTGCCACCCAGACAGGGTCGAACACTGAAGCTTTCTTT. Combining the CDR3 with reference TRBV2 and TRBJ1-1 gives the whole variable domain EPEVTQTPSHQVTQMGQEVILRCVPISNHLYFYWYRQILGQKVEFLVSFYNNEISEKSEIFDDQFSVERPDGSNFTLKIRSTKLEDSAMYFCATQTGSNTEAFFGQGTRLTVV.

The rearrangement links TRBV12-3 or TRBV12-4 to TRBJ1-1; no clear D gene. Trimming took 5 bases from V and 4 from J, leaving 11 bases between them. This CDR3 is 13 amino acids long. The CDR3 region is CASSPPGGTEAFF. CDR3 in DNA: TGTGCCAGCAGTCCCCCGGGAGGCACTGAAGCTTTCTTT.

This sequence joins TRBV19 and TRBJ1-3; the D gene is possibly TRBD1 (5 bases). The CDR3 is 15 amino acids. The V gene lost 7 bases and the J gene lost 0 bases, with 13 bases spanning the gap. Germline-derived CDR1 and CDR2 are LNHDA and SQIVND (reference sequence). CDR3 region: CASTAADNSGNTIYF. In DNA, the CDR3 is TGTGCCAGTACCGCGGCGGACAACTCTGGAAACACCATATATTTT.